This TCR beta chain emerged from a study of cytomegalovirus exposure and HLA in healthy donors. Study background: The roughly 110 validation repertoires were reported in a later analysis to have been generated on the same platform as the roughly 670 first-cohort repertoires.

The CDR3 sequence is 12 residues long. Germline CDR1 reads SGDLS; CDR2 reads YYNGEE. V lost 3 bases, J lost 5 bases, and 7 bases lay in between. For this clone: Its antigen is not identified.

Assay: immunoSEQ multiplex PCR; the TCRdb copy retains only in-frame clones and omits some. The data hold approximately 200,000 clones, with 75% to 90% observed a single time. Study-wide points: Overall, approximately 150 TCR beta chains were annotated as cytomegalovirus-associated. The dataset shows that most TCR sequences were rare, while some public TCRs occurred in many donors. Diagnosis of cytomegalovirus status made by the classifier reportedly showed high specificity and sensitivity.

The clonotype was recovered from a man between 18 and 35 years old in good health and CMV-seropositive. The sequenced material came from PBMCs. This chain joins TRBV9 and TRBJ2-3; weak D call: TRBD2 (5 bases). The CDR3 bases are TGTGCCAGCAGCGCAGAGGGAGATACGCAGTATTTT. Its protein product is CASSAEGDTQYF.